This T cell receptor (beta chain) was documented in a study of post-analysis software for immune sequencing data. Study-level points and caveats: Five TRBV segments, including TRBV5-6, TRBV5-1 and TRBV20-1, were more frequent in patients than controls.

In this sample, this clonotype turned up a few times. Its antigen is as yet unknown. Prepared libraries of TCR beta cDNA carried unique molecular identifiers. From the PCR reads, TCRdb called clonotypes with MiXCR, one entry per CDR3 protein. This sample has 820,000 or so distinct CDR3 sequences, with approximately 53% found just once. Germline values: CDR1 MNHEY, CDR2 SVGAGI. V lost 2 bases, J lost 0 bases, and 8 bases stayed unmatched. The CDR3 is 17 amino acids. This receptor was obtained from a girl between 5 and 17 years old with multiple sclerosis. This chain joins TRBV6-5 and TRBJ1-2, with 8 bases lining up with TRBD1. The sample comprised blood. CDR3 in amino acids: CASSYRPGQDPNYGYTF. DNA for the CDR3: TGTGCCAGCAGTTACCGGCCGGGACAGGACCCTAACTATGGCTACACCTTC.